This TCR beta chain was sequenced for a study of CD8 T cells in Susac syndrome. Reverse transcription used about 0.45 to 1 ug RNA and random hexamers. Multiplex PCR with immunoSEQ amplified the TCR beta CDR3 across 54 Vbeta and 13 Jbeta. TCRdb called the immunoSEQ multiplex PCR reads again in MiXCR, with one record for every CDR3 protein. The sample has 100,000 to 150,000 distinct CDR3 sequences; 90% to 95% are singletons. Sequencing targeted TCR beta in blood CD8+ and CD4+ T cells. In contrast to the negatively isolated CD8+ and CD4+ T cells, TEMRA cells were FACS-enriched. CDR3 length: 13 amino acids. V was clipped by 5 bases and J by 0 bases; unmatched bases: 3. Germline V CDR1 and CDR2: GTSNPN, SVGIG (reference sequence).

The sequence derives from a human donor in good health. The gene calls are TRBV30 and TRBJ2-7; 8 bases are a match to TRBD1. Specimen: CD4+ T cells from PBMCs. In nucleotides, the CDR3 is TGTGCCTGGGGACAGGGTGGCTCCTACGAGCAGTACTTC. Translated, it gives CAWGQGGSYEQYF.